This T cell receptor beta chain was identified in a study of blood T cells in healthy people across ages. Sample-barcoded 5' priming and a J-beta primer mix drove a second PCR of 7 to 11 cycles. Every sample returned 3 million or more CDR3-containing paired-end reads. One entry per CDR3 protein, called by TCRdb with MiXCR from the 5' RACE reads. The sample comprises about 1 million distinct CDR3 sequences, over 35% of which are singletons, and 15% to 20% rests with the top ten. CDR3 length equals 16 residues. The germline gives CDR1 MDHEN, CDR2 SYDVKM. Losses at the gene ends were 7 bases for V and 3 bases for J; bases not matched to a gene: 6.

The origin of this receptor is a woman aged 55-70 years in good health. Input material: blood. This chain links TRBV28 with TRBJ2-1, with TRBD2 identical over 13 bases. CDR3 loop: CASKSGLAGFYNEQFF. Here the CDR3 DNA reads TGTGCCAGCAAATCGGGACTAGCGGGATTCTACAATGAGCAGTTCTTC.